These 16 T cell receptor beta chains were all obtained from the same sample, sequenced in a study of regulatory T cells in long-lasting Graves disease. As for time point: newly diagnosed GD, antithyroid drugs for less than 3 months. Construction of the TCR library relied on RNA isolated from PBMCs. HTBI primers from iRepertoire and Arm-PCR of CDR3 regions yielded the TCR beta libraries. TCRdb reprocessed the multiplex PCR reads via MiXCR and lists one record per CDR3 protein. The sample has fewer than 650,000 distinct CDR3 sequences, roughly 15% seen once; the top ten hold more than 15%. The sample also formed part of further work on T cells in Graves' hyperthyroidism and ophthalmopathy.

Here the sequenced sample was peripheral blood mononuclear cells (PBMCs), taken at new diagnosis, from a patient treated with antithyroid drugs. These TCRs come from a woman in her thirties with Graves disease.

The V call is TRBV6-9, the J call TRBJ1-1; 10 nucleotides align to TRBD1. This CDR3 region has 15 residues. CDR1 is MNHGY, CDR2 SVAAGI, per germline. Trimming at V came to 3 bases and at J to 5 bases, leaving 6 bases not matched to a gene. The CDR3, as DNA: TGTGCCAGCAGTTACTATGACAGGGGGCGTACTGAAGCTTTCTTT. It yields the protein CASSYYDRGRTEAFF.

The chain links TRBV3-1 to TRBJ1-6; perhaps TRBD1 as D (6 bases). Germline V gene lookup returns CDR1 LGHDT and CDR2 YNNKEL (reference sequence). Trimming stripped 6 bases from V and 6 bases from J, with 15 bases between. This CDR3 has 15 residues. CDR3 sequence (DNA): TGTGCCAGCAGTCTAAAGGGGGGTGGTAATTCACCCCTCCACTTT. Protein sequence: CASSLKGGGNSPLHF.

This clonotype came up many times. CDR3 DNA sequence: TGTGCCAGCAGCTTAGATCCAGCCTCTGGAAACACCATATATTTT. It specifies CASSLDPASGNTIYF. V usage is TRBV11-2 and J usage is TRBJ1-3; D gene uncertain. The germline V and J ends were trimmed by 0 bases and 0 bases, with 6 bases remaining between them. The CDR3 length is 15 residues. Germline loops: CDR1 SGHAT, CDR2 FQNNGV.

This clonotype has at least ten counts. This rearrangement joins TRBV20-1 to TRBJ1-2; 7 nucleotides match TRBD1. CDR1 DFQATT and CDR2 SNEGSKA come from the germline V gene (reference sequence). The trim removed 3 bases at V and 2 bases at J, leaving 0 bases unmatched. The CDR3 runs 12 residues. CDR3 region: CSASRGNYGYTF. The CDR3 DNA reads TGCAGTGCTAGCAGGGGGAACTATGGCTACACCTTC.

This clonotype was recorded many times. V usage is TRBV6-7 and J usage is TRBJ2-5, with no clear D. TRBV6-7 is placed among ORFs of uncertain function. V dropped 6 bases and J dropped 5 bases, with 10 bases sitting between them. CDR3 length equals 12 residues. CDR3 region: CASRGSRETQYF. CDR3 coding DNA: TGTGCCAGCAGGGGTAGCAGGGAGACCCAGTACTTC.

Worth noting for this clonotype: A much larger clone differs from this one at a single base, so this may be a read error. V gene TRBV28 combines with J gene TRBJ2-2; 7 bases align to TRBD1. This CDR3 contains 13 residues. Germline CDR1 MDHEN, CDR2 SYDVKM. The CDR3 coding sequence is TGTGTGGGCTCAACAGGGGTGCTCGGGGAGCTGTTTTTT. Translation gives CVGSTGVLGELFF.

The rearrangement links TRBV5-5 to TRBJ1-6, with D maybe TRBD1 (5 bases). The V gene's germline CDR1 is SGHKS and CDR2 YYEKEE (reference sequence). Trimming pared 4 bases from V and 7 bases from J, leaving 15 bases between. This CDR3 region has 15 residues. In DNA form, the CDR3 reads TGTGCCAGCAGCCTCGTCCCGGGACTAAATTCACCCCTCCACTTT. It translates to CASSLVPGLNSPLHF.

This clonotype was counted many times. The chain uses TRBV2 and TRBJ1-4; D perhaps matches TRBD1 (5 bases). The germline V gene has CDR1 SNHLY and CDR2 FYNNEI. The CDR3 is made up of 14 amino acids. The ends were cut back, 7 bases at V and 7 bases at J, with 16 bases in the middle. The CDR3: CASIVWGLGEKLFF. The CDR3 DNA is TGTGCCAGCATTGTATGGGGCTTGGGTGAAAAACTGTTTTTT.

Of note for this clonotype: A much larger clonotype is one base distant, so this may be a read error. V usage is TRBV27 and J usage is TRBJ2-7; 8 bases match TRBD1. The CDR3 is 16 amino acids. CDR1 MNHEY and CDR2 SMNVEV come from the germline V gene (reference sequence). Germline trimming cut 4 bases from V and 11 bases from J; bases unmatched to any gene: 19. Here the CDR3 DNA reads TGTGCCAGCAGTTCTTCTCTCGGGACAGGTCCGGGCAAGGAGTACTTC. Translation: CASSSSLGTGPGKEYF.

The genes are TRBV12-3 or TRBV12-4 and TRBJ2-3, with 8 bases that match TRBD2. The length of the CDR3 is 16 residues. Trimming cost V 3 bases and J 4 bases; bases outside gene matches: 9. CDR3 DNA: TGTGCCAGCAGTTTCGGGCTAGCGGGTCCGTCAGATACGCAGTATTTT. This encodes CASSFGLAGPSDTQYF.

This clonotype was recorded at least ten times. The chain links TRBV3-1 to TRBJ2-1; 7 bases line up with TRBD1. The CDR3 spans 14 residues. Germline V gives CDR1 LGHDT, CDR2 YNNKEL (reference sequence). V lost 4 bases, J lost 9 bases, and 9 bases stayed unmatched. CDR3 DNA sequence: TGTGCCAGCAGCCGCCTCCAGGGGACAGCTGAGCAGTTCTTC. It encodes CASSRLQGTAEQFF.

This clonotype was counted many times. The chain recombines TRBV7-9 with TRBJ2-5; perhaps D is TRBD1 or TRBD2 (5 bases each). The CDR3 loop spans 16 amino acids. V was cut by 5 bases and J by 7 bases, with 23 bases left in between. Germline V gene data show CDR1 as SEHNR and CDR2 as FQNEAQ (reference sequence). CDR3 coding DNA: TGTGCCAGCAGCACAAGGGACGCCGGACCCGTAGGGACCCAGTACTTC. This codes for CASSTRDAGPVGTQYF. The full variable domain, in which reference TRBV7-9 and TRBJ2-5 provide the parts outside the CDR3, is DTGVSQNPRHKITKRGQNVTFRCDPISEHNRLYWYRQTLGQGPEFLTYFQNEAQLEKSRLLSDRFSAERPKGSFSTLEIQRTEQGDSAMYLCASSTRDAGPVGTQYFGPGTRLLVL.

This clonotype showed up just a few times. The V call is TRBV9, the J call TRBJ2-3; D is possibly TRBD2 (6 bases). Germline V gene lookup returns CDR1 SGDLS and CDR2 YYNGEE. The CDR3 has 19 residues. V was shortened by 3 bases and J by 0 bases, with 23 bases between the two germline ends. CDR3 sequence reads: CASSDPGSGRPTSTDTQYF. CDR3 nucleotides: TGTGCCAGCAGCGACCCCGGGAGCGGAAGACCAACTAGCACAGATACGCAGTATTTT.

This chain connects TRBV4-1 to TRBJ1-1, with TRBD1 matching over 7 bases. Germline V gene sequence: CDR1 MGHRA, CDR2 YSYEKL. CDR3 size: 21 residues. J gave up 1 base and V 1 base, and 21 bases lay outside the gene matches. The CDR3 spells CASSQVGWEGALMDKNTEAFF. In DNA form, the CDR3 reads TGCGCCAGCAGCCAAGTTGGGTGGGAGGGGGCATTAATGGACAAGAACACTGAAGCTTTCTTT.

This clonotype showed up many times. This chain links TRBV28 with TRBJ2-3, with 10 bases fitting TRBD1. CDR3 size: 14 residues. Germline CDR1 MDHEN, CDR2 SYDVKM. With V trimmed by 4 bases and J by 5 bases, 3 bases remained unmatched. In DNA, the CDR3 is TGTGCCAGCAGTTCGACAGGGGGCTTAGATACGCAGTATTTT. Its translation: CASSSTGGLDTQYF.

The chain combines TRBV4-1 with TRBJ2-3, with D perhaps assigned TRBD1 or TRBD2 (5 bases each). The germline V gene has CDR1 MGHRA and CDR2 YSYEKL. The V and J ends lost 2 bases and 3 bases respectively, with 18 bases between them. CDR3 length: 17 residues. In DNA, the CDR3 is TGCGCCAGCAGCCAACATGAGAGAGCGGCAGGGACAGATACGCAGTATTTT. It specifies CASSQHERAAGTDTQYF.